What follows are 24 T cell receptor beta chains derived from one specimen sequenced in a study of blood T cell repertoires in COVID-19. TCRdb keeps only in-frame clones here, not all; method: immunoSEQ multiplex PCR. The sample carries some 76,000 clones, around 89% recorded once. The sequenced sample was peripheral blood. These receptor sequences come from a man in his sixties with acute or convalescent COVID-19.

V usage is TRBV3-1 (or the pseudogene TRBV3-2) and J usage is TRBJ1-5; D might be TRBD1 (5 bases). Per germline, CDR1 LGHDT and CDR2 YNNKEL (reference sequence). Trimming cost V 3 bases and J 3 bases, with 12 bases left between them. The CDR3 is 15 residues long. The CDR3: CASSQGNRINQPQHF. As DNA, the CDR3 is TGTGCCAGCAGCCAGGGAAACAGGATCAATCAGCCCCAGCATTTT.

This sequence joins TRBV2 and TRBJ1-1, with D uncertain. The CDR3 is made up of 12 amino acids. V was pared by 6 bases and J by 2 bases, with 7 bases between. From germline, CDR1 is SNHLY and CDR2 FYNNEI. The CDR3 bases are TGTGCCAGCAGGGGAGGAAACACTGAAGCTTTCTTT. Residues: CASRGGNTEAFF.

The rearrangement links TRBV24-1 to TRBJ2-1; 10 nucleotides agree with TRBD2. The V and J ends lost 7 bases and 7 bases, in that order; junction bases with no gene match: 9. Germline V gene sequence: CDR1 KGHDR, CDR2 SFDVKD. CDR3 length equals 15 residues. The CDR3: CATRVKREGRNEQFF. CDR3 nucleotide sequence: TGTGCCACCAGGGTTAAGCGGGAGGGCCGGAATGAGCAGTTCTTC.

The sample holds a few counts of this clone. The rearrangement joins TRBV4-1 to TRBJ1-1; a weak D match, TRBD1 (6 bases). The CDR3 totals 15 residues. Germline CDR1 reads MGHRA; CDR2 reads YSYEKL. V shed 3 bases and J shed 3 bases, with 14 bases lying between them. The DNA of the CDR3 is TGCGCCAGCAGCCAGCTACAGGGTCTTGACACTGAAGCTTTCTTT. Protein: CASSQLQGLDTEAFF.

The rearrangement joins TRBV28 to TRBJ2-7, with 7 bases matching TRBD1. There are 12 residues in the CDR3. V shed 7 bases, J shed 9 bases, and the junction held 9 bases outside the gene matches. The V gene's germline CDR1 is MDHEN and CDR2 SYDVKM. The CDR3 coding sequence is TGTGCCAGCACGACAGGGACCCTCGGGCAGTACTTC. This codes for CASTTGTLGQYF.

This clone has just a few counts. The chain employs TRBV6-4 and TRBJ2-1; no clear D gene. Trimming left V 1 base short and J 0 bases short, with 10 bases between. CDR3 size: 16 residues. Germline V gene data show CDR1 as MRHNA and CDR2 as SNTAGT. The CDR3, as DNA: TGTGCCAGCAGTGACTTCAGCGTGAGCTCCTACAATGAGCAGTTCTTC. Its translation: CASSDFSVSSYNEQFF.

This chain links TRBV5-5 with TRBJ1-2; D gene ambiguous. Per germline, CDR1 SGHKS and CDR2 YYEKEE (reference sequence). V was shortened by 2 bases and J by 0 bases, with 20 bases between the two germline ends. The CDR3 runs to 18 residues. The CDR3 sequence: CASSFGTEVPLSNYGYTF. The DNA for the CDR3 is TGTGCCAGCAGCTTCGGAACAGAAGTCCCCCTGTCTAACTATGGCTACACCTTC.

The CDR3 DNA sequence: TGTGCCAGCAGTGAGGCCAGGGGGCAAGGGGCCAACGTCCTGACTTTC. This gives the protein CASSEARGQGANVLTF. The chain is built from TRBV2 and TRBJ2-6; TRBD1 matches 8 bases. The CDR3 runs 16 residues. J was trimmed by 4 bases and V by 3 bases; bases with no gene match: 5. Per germline, CDR1 SNHLY and CDR2 FYNNEI.

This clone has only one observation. This CDR3 is CASSLAGLAGGTDTQYF. In nucleotides, the CDR3 is TGTGCCAGCAGCTTGGCAGGGCTAGCGGGAGGTACAGATACGCAGTATTTT. The chain is built from TRBV5-5 and TRBJ2-3; TRBD2 matches at 11 bases. The CDR3 is 17 residues long. V trimming: 0 bases; J trimming: 3 bases; junction bases outside the gene matches: 6. Looked up from germline, CDR1 is SGHKS and CDR2 is YYEKEE (reference sequence).

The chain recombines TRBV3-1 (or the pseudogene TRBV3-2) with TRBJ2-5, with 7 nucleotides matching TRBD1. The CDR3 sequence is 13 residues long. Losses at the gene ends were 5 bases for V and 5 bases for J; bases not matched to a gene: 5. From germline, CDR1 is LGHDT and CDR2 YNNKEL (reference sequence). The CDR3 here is CASSRGRGETQYF. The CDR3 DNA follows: TGTGCCAGCAGCAGGGGGCGCGGGGAGACCCAGTACTTC.

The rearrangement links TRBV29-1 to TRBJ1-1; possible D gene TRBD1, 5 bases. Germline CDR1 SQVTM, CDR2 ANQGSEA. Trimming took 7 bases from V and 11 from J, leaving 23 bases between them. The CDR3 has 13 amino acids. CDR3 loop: CSGFRDSTAGAFF. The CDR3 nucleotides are TGCAGCGGCTTCCGGGACTCTACCGCCGGCGCTTTCTTT.

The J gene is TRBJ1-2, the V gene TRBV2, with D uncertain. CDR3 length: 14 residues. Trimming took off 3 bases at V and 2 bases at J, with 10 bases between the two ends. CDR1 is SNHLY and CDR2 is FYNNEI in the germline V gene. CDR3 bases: TGTGCCAGCAGTGAGGAGGCCCCCAACTATGGCTACACCTTC. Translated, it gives CASSEEAPNYGYTF.

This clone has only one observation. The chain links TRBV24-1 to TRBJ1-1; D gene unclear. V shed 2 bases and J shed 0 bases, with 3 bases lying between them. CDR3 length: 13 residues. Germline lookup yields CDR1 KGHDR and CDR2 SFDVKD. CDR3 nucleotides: TGTGCCACCAGTGATTCAGTGAACACTGAAGCTTTCTTT. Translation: CATSDSVNTEAFF.

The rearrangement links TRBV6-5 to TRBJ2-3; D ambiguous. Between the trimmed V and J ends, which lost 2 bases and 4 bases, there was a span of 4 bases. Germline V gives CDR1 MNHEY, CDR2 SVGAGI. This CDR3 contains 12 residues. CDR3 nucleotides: TGTGCCAGCAGTTACGACTCAGATACGCAGTATTTT. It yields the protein CASSYDSDTQYF.

In DNA, the CDR3 is TGTGCCAGCAATAGCGGGAACGGTGAGCAGTTCTTC. Protein product: CASNSGNGEQFF. The chain has TRBV6-5 and TRBJ2-1; 8 bases align to TRBD2. V gave up 7 bases and J gave up 9 bases; unmatched junction bases: 5. The germline V gene has CDR1 MNHEY and CDR2 SVGAGI. The CDR3 totals 12 residues.

Written as DNA, the CDR3 is TGTGCCAGCAGCTTGGACGGACTAGCGGGGGCCTCTGGGGCCAACGTCCTGACTTTC. This gives the protein CASSLDGLAGASGANVLTF. The rearrangement joins TRBV5-4 to TRBJ2-6; 13 bases fit TRBD2. The CDR3 loop spans 19 amino acids. The V gene's germline CDR1 is SGHNT and CDR2 YYREEE (reference sequence). V was clipped by 0 bases and J by 0 bases; unmatched bases: 3.

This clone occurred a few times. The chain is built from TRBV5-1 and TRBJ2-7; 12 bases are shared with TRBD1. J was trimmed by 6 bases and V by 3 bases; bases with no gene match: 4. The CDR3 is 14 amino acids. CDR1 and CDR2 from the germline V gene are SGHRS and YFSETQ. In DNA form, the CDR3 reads TGCGCCAGCAGCTGGGACAGGGGGCTTGGCGAGCAGTACTTC. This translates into CASSWDRGLGEQYF.

The DNA for the CDR3 is TGTGCCAGCAGTACCCTTCAGGTGTCAGATACGCAGTATTTT. Its protein is CASSTLQVSDTQYF. The chain is built from TRBV6-5 and TRBJ2-3; D gene uncertain. This CDR3 has 14 amino acids. With 5 bases removed from V and 4 bases from J, the gap between germline ends came to 13 bases. Looked up from germline, CDR1 is MNHEY and CDR2 is SVGAGI.

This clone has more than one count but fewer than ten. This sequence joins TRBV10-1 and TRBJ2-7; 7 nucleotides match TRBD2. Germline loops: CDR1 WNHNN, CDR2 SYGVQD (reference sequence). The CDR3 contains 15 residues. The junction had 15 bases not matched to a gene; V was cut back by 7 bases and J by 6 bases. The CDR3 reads CASKSPKRGGSEQYF. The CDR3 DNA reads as TGCGCCAGCAAGTCGCCCAAGCGGGGCGGGTCCGAGCAGTACTTC.

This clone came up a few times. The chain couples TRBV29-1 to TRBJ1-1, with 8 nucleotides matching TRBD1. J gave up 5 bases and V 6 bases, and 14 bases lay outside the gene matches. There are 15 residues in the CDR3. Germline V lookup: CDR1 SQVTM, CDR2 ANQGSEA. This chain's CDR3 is CSVNPGGAGRTEAFF. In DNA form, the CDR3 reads TGCAGCGTAAACCCAGGGGGCGCGGGGAGGACTGAAGCTTTCTTT.

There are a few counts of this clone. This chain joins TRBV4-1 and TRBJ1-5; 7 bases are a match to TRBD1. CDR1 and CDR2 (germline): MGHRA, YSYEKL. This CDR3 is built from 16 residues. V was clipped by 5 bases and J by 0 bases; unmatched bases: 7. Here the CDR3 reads CASSKTGTDSNQPQHF. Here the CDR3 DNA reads TGCGCCAGCAGCAAAACCGGGACAGATAGCAATCAGCCCCAGCATTTT.

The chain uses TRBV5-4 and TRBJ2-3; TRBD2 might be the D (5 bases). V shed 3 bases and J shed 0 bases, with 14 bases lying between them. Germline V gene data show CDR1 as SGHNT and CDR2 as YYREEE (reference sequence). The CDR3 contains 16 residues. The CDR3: CASSYGLISSTDTQYF. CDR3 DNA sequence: TGTGCCAGCAGCTATGGACTCATTTCTAGCACAGATACGCAGTATTTT.

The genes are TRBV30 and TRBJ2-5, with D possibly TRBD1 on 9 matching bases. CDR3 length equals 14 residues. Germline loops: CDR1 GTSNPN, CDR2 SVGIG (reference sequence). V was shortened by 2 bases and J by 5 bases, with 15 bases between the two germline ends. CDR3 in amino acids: CAWSRGGQGETQYF. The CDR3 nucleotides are TGTGCCTGGAGTCGGGGGGGACAGGGTGAGACCCAGTACTTC.

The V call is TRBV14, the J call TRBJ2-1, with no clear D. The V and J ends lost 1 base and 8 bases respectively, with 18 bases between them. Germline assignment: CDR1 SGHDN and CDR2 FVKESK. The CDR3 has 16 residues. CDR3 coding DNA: TGTGCCAGCAGCCAAGGGTTCCAGGCCCTTACGGATGAGCAGTTCTTC. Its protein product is CASSQGFQALTDEQFF.